This T cell receptor beta chain derives from a study of CD8+ T cells in alopecia areata (dated by TCRdb to the late 2010s). About the study as a whole: The treated patients took part in an open-label pilot trial in which moderate-to-severe alopecia areata was treated with oral tofacitinib at 5 to 10 mg twice daily. RNA was extracted with the PAXgene miRNA kit for fixed scalp, the miRNeasy kit for PBMCs, and the RNeasy kit for mouse skin. For the treated patients, the SALT score, which quantifies what percentage of scalp surface area is affected, served as the measure of disease severity. To study T cell clonal expansion in alopecia areata, the researchers applied high-throughput TCRbeta sequencing to both the C3H/HeJ mouse model and human patients. Patients stayed on tofacitinib for 6 to 18 months and then had 6 months of follow-up off drug so that delayed response and recurrence could be assessed. Scalp tissue and sorted CD4+ and CD8+ peripheral blood T cells from patchy and totalis/universalis alopecia areata patients and from healthy controls were covered by human TCRbeta sequencing. Scalp clonality was compared across normal scalp (n=4), patchy alopecia areata scalp (n=8), and alopecia totalis/universalis scalp (n=8). TCRbeta CDR3 regions were amplified by immunoSEQ multiplex PCR using 35 Vbeta forward and 13 Jbeta reverse primers. Biopsies were taken from tofacitinib-treated patients at baseline and again at 4 and 24 weeks into treatment, and several of those patients also had a later scalp biopsy. Study-wide findings and limitations: Because the treated cohort was small and had only one nonresponder, larger studies are needed to examine links between baseline CD8+ expansion and response. Compared with mice, TCR sequences shared between patients were less clear, possibly partly because of HLA diversity across the patient population. With tofacitinib, both scalp clonality and the number of expanded CD8+ clones among the top 100 scalp clones went down significantly. During tofacitinib treatment, many expanded lesional clones remained in scalp and blood, and this persistence may partly explain relapse after treatment is stopped. Unlike mouse skin, which is dominated by gammadelta T cells, normal human skin has resident alphabeta T cells that are also sequenced, and this complicates analysis of the scalp TCR repertoire. Lesional scalp, especially in alopecia totalis/universalis, showed higher clonality and more expanded CD8+ clones than normal scalp, suggesting antigenic drive.

Details on this clone: The antigen it binds to is not known. The input lacks base qualities; no much larger clone sits a single base away.

Library preparation was by the immunoSEQ multiplex PCR assay. For TCR sequencing, RNA was extracted from every sample and reverse transcribed into cDNA to serve as template. First-strand cDNA was synthesized using SuperScript III with a 2:1 mix of oligo-dT and random hexamers. A synthetic immune receptor repertoire was used to measure amplification bias, and any remaining bias was corrected computationally. As for the authors' bioinformatics: After raw reads were preprocessed to remove errors, the CDR3 was defined following IMGT conventions as running from the conserved cysteine to phenylalanine. To get clonality, Shannon entropy was normalized by log2 of the number of productive unique TCRs and the result was subtracted from 1. CD4 or CD8 identity of scalp clones was inferred by cross-referencing scalp TCRbeta sequences with sorted blood CD4 and CD8 repertoires. Here the immuneACCESS table is served through TCRdb, limited to in-frame sequences with V and J called. Missing clones are a known gap in these copies; in checked studies unresolved V genes cover under half, and the rest lacks a known reason. V and J calls and clone size come straight from that table; D and trimming were deduced from the DNA. Present in this sample are roughly 190,000 clones, around 60% of which were seen just once. The biggest ten clones account for 1.3% of the sample.

Reading the label with the study, this specimen's treatment or condition is: oral pan-JAK inhibitor, 5-10 mg twice daily. Peripheral blood and lesional scalp punch biopsies were obtained from patients with alopecia areata. After PBMCs were isolated by density centrifugation and stained for CD3, CD4 and CD8, a FACSAria was used to sort CD4+ and CD8+ T cells. The CDR3, cysteine through phenylalanine, is 13 amino acids long. Left in the record is the CDR3 DNA by itself, 39 bases read in frame from the first base. At the junction V is shortened by 0 bases and J by 7 bases, with 6 bases in between. From a lookup of the germline V gene (reference sequence), CDR1 and CDR2 are LNHNV and YYDKDF.

This TCR was sampled from a human donor with alopecia areata. The chain joins TRBV15 to TRBJ2-2; the D segment cannot be called with confidence. Sequencing used CD4+ T cells sorted from blood, obtained around week 50, from a patient treated with tofacitinib. DNA sequence: TGTGCCACCAGCAGAGACGATGTCGGGGAGCTGTTTTTT. Protein translation: CATSRDDVGELFF.